This T cell receptor beta chain comes out of a study of CXCR3-negative and CXCR3-positive naive CD8 T cells. Researchers prepared the TRB cDNA libraries using 5' RACE with UMI labels. TCRdb processed the 5' RACE reads again and assigns one entry to each CDR3 protein, with no DNA. In all, the sample yields around 96,000 distinct CDR3 sequences. There are 13 residues in the CDR3. Germline V lookup: CDR1 SSHAT, CDR2 FNYEAQ (reference sequence). Remarks on this clonotype: Its antigen is not known.

Broader study findings: TRBV-TRBJ usage was alike in naive CXCR3-negative and CXCR3-positive cells but differed in memory cells.

The TCR was taken from a human donor in good health. Some clones in this sample may be carry-over from other donors' samples. The genes are TRBV7-7 and TRBJ1-1. Sequencing used naive CXCR3- CD8+ T cells from blood. Regarding subset: CD45RO-CCR7+CD27+CD95- naive CD8+ T cells lacking CXCR3 (TNR3-). The CDR3 spells CASSLGENTEAFF.